This T cell receptor beta chain was identified in a study of T cell responses to AZD1222 COVID-19 vaccine. This clone was seen a handful of times. The antigen is not known. The repertoire was sequenced with immunoSEQ multiplex PCR; TCRdb's copy has only in-frame clones and lacks some. The sample contains approximately 200,000 clones, approximately 90% of which appear only once. Study observations and caveats: Spike-specific TCRs gained breadth and depth after people received two AZD1222 doses.

Trimming pared 0 bases from V and 6 bases from J, leaving 13 bases between. The CDR3 has 15 residues. Looked up from germline, CDR1 is SGDLS and CDR2 is YYNGEE. This TCR was recovered from an adult who received the AZD1222 COVID-19 vaccine. The input for sequencing was peripheral blood, taken 28 days after the second AZD1222 dose. The chain has TRBV9 and TRBJ2-1; D is perhaps TRBD2 (6 bases). For the CDR3, the DNA is TGTGCCAGCAGCGTAGTTGCTAGCGAAGGCAATGAGCAGTTCTTC. Translating gives CASSVVASEGNEQFF.